The T cell receptor (beta chain) described here comes from a study of response to subunit inactivated influenza vaccine. Study results and limitations: The authors put forward the suggestion that each seasonal influenza vaccination may bring in only a limited number of new T cells.

From the RT-PCR reads, TCRdb called clonotypes with MiXCR, one entry per CDR3 protein. The sample lists about 800,000 distinct CDR3 sequences, over 20% occurring once. Notes on this clonotype: Its target is not known.

In germline, CDR1 is SGDLS, CDR2 YYNGEE. V was pared by 0 bases and J by 3 bases, with 2 bases of the junction left unmatched. The CDR3 extends over 14 amino acids. The chain recombines TRBV9 with TRBJ2-7; 8 nucleotides line up with TRBD2. The sequence was obtained from a man aged 45-60 years who received an inactivated influenza vaccine. This material consisted of PBMCs from blood, taken more than 4 days after vaccination. The CDR3 region has the DNA TGTGCCAGCAGCGTAGATAGCGGGAACTACGAGCAGTACTTC. Translation gives CASSVDSGNYEQYF.